The 29 T cell receptor beta chains below come from one sample, sequenced in a study of blood T cell repertoires in COVID-19. Sequenced by immunoSEQ multiplex PCR; TCRdb stores in-frame clones only, minus some. The table includes some 200,000 clones, 80% detected once. The sample consisted of peripheral blood. All receptors derive from a woman in her sixties or seventies with acute or convalescent COVID-19.

A single count supports this clone. The chain couples TRBV5-5 to TRBJ2-5, with TRBD2 matching over 10 bases. V lost 2 bases to trimming and J lost 2 bases; unmatched junction nucleotides: 3. The CDR3 consists of 15 residues. Germline CDR1 and CDR2: SGHKS and YYEKEE (reference sequence). CDR3 in amino acids: CASSLGLAEQETQYF. The CDR3 DNA is TGTGCCAGCAGCTTAGGACTAGCGGAGCAAGAGACCCAGTACTTC.

This clone has a single count. The chain employs TRBV24-1 and TRBJ2-7; D remains ambiguous. Between the trimmed V and J ends, which lost 0 bases and 6 bases, there was a span of 17 bases. This CDR3 region has 16 residues. Germline V gives CDR1 KGHDR, CDR2 SFDVKD. Here the CDR3 reads CATSDLRSRSTGEQYF. CDR3 nucleotides: TGTGCCACCAGTGATTTGAGGTCCAGATCCACGGGCGAGCAGTACTTC.

The rearrangement joins TRBV7-2 to TRBJ2-3; D may be TRBD2 (6 bases). Trimming stripped 5 bases from V and 7 bases from J, with 19 bases between. Germline CDR1 is SGHTA and CDR2 is FQGNSA. The CDR3 covers 15 residues. CDR3 loop: CASSPTRARGYTQYF. CDR3 DNA sequence: TGTGCCAGCAGCCCTACCCGGGCTCGGGGGTATACGCAGTATTTT.

The table lists this clone with a count of one. The chain joins TRBV11-3 to TRBJ2-3, with a possible D match to TRBD2 (6 bases). This CDR3 is 16 amino acids long. V gave up 4 bases and J gave up 0 bases, with 14 bases separating them. CDR1 and CDR2 (germline): SGHNT, YENEEA. CDR3 region: CASSSIGTPSTDTQYF. The CDR3 region has the DNA TGTGCCAGCAGCTCGATCGGGACTCCTAGCACAGATACGCAGTATTTT. The entire variable domain, with the rest obtained from reference TRBV11-3 and TRBJ2-3, is as follows: EAGVVQSPRYKIIEKKQPVAFWCNPISGHNTLYWYLQNLGQGPELLIRYENEEAVDDSQLPKDRFSAERLKGVDSTLKIQPAELGDSAVYLCASSSIGTPSTDTQYFGPGTRLTVL.

The V and J genes are TRBV5-1 and TRBJ2-7; 8 positions match TRBD1. There are 15 residues in the CDR3. Losses at the gene ends were 0 bases for V and 5 bases for J; bases not matched to a gene: 7. Per the germline V gene, CDR1 is SGHRS and CDR2 is YFSETQ. The CDR3 is CASSLAGQGNNEQYF. The CDR3, as DNA: TGCGCCAGCAGCTTGGCAGGACAGGGTAACAACGAGCAGTACTTC.

The chain is built from TRBV7-3 and TRBJ2-2; TRBD1 matches 8 bases. Losses at the gene ends were 4 bases for V and 1 base for J; bases not matched to a gene: 5. CDR1 is SGHTA and CDR2 is FQGTGA in the germline V gene. The CDR3 consists of 16 residues. The CDR3 nucleotides are TGTGCCAGCAGCTCCCAGGGGGCACAGAACACCGGGGAGCTGTTTTTT. Its translation: CASSSQGAQNTGELFF.

This clone was counted once. The chain couples TRBV19 to TRBJ2-5, with 7 bases matching TRBD2. The CDR3 consists of 13 residues. Per the germline V gene, CDR1 is LNHDA and CDR2 is SQIVND (reference sequence). Trimming at V came to 4 bases and at J to 5 bases, leaving 4 bases not matched to a gene. The CDR3 reads CASSNLGGETQYF. The CDR3 DNA sequence: TGTGCCAGTAGTAACCTCGGGGGGGAGACCCAGTACTTC. The full variable domain, rest sourced from reference TRBV19 and TRBJ2-5, is DGGITQSPKYLFRKEGQNVTLSCEQNLNHDAMYWYRQDPGQGLRLIYYSQIVNDFQKGDIAEGYSVSREKKESFPLTVTSAQKNPTAFYLCASSNLGGETQYFGPGTRLLVL.

This clone was seen a few times. In the same sample, other DNA sequences code for this CDR3. This chain connects TRBV7-9 to TRBJ2-5; 9 bases line up with TRBD2. CDR1 is SEHNR, CDR2 FQNEAQ, per germline (reference sequence). J was trimmed by 3 bases and V by 5 bases; bases with no gene match: 4. The CDR3 consists of 14 residues. The CDR3 bases are TGTGCCAGCAGCCCGGGACTAGCAGAAGAGACCCAGTACTTC. The encoded protein is CASSPGLAEETQYF.

The V and J genes are TRBV7-9 and TRBJ1-4, with D maybe TRBD1 (5 bases). Germline V gene data show CDR1 as SEHNR and CDR2 as FQNEAQ (reference sequence). The CDR3 has 15 residues. The germline V and J ends were trimmed by 4 bases and 2 bases, with 11 bases remaining between them. The CDR3 sequence: CASSSPGPTNEKLFF. CDR3 in DNA: TGTGCCAGCAGCTCCCCAGGGCCCACTAATGAAAAACTGTTTTTT. Combining the CDR3 with reference TRBV7-9 and TRBJ1-4 gives the whole variable domain DTGVSQNPRHKITKRGQNVTFRCDPISEHNRLYWYRQTLGQGPEFLTYFQNEAQLEKSRLLSDRFSAERPKGSFSTLEIQRTEQGDSAMYLCASSSPGPTNEKLFFGSGTQLSVL.

The rearrangement links TRBV18 to TRBJ1-1; D is unresolved. CDR1 is KGHSH and CDR2 is LQKENI in the germline V gene. Trimming left V 3 bases short and J 3 bases short, with 8 bases between. The CDR3 totals 13 residues. The CDR3: CASSPKSDTEAFF. The CDR3 DNA follows: TGTGCCAGCTCACCTAAATCGGACACTGAAGCTTTCTTT.

About this clone itself: The identical CDR3 is also encoded by other nucleotide sequences in the sample. This chain uses TRBV6-5 with TRBJ1-5; the D gene is possibly TRBD1 (5 bases). V was trimmed by 6 bases and J by 3 bases, leaving 12 bases between them. Germline V gene data show CDR1 as MNHEY and CDR2 as SVGAGI. The CDR3 runs 14 residues. For the CDR3, the DNA is TGTGCCAGCAGCCCGGGGGGGTCCAATCAGCCCCAGCATTTT. Translated: CASSPGGSNQPQHF.

J is TRBJ2-5 and V is TRBV25-1; 7 bases align to TRBD1. The CDR3 covers 14 residues. CDR1 MGHDK and CDR2 SYGVNS come from the germline V gene. With 3 bases clipped from V and 2 bases from J, the junction kept 3 bases outside the gene matches. The CDR3 nucleotides read TGTGCCAGCAGTGACGACAGGGCTCAAGAGACCCAGTACTTC. Translation gives CASSDDRAQETQYF.

The chain carries TRBV9 and TRBJ1-1; 9 bases align to TRBD1. In germline, CDR1 is SGDLS, CDR2 YYNGEE. The trim removed 4 bases at V and 7 bases at J, leaving 5 bases unmatched. This CDR3 has 13 amino acids. CDR3: CASSLQGADEAFF. Written as DNA, the CDR3 is TGTGCCAGCAGCCTACAGGGGGCCGATGAAGCTTTCTTT.

The chain links TRBV14 to TRBJ1-3, with 7 positions matching TRBD1. Germline V gene data show CDR1 as SGHDN and CDR2 as FVKESK. The V segment lost 1 base and the J segment 9 bases; nucleotides outside the gene matches: 3. CDR3 length: 13 residues. The CDR3 reads CASSQVQGSTIYF. For the CDR3, the DNA is TGTGCCAGCAGCCAAGTACAGGGGAGCACCATATATTTT.

The rearrangement joins TRBV19 to TRBJ2-7; TRBD1 agrees at 8 bases. CDR3 length equals 12 residues. After removal of 6 bases from V and 9 bases from J, the junction contained 7 bases not matched to a gene. CDR1 and CDR2 from the germline V gene are LNHDA and SQIVND (reference sequence). This chain's CDR3 is CASSPDRVVQYV. In nucleotides, the CDR3 is TGTGCCAGTAGCCCGGACAGGGTGGTGCAGTACGTC.

CDR3 protein: CASSPVGTGGYTEAFF. DNA of the CDR3: TGTGCCAGTTCCCCTGTGGGGACAGGGGGGTACACTGAAGCTTTCTTT. V is TRBV19 and J is TRBJ1-1; 11 bases map to TRBD1. Per germline, CDR1 LNHDA and CDR2 SQIVND (reference sequence). J was trimmed by 3 bases and V by 8 bases; bases with no gene match: 11. The CDR3 loop spans 16 amino acids.

J is TRBJ2-1 and V is TRBV29-1; the D gene is possibly TRBD1 (5 bases). Germline V gene lookup returns CDR1 SQVTM and CDR2 ANQGSEA. The CDR3 length is 12 residues. Trimming removed 6 bases from V and 8 bases from J, with 14 bases in between. The CDR3 DNA reads TGCAGCGTCGACGGACACGAGGATGAGCAGTTCTTC. Translated, it gives CSVDGHEDEQFF.

DNA for the CDR3: TGTGCCAGCAGTTCTACTACAGATACGCAGTATTTT. Amino acid sequence: CASSSTTDTQYF. V usage is TRBV2 and J usage is TRBJ2-3; D uncertain. Trimming cost V 5 bases and J 3 bases, with 6 bases left between them. Germline values: CDR1 SNHLY, CDR2 FYNNEI. This CDR3 region has 12 residues.

A remark on this clone: Distinct nucleotide sequences in the sample also encode this CDR3. V and J are TRBV6-5 and TRBJ1-6, with 8 bases matching TRBD1. CDR1 is MNHEY, CDR2 SVGAGI, per germline. The CDR3 covers 14 residues. J was trimmed by 7 bases and V by 5 bases; bases with no gene match: 4. CDR3 DNA sequence: TGTGCCAGCAGTAAAACAGGGGGGAATTCACCCCTCCACTTT. This translates into CASSKTGGNSPLHF.

V gene TRBV30 combines with J gene TRBJ1-2; 7 bases map to TRBD1. Trimming removed 7 bases from V and 8 bases from J; junction bases left unmatched: 13. Germline CDR1 GTSNPN, CDR2 SVGIG (reference sequence). The CDR3 consists of 13 residues. The CDR3 is CASNLGQYLGYTF. Written as DNA, the CDR3 is TGTGCCTCCAATCTGGGACAGTATCTCGGCTACACCTTC.

This clone appeared a few times. The V gene is TRBV9, the J gene TRBJ1-4; 7 bases are a match to TRBD1. The J segment lost 5 bases and the V segment lost 0 bases, leaving 7 bases of the junction unmatched. This CDR3 is 16 amino acids long. Germline CDR1 SGDLS, CDR2 YYNGEE. CDR3 amino acids: CASSVDASTGNEKLFF. The CDR3 coding sequence is TGTGCCAGCAGCGTAGACGCCTCGACAGGGAATGAAAAACTGTTTTTT.

The chain is built from TRBV18 and TRBJ2-2; TRBD1 aligns across 8 bases. CDR1 KGHSH and CDR2 LQKENI come from the germline V gene. V was clipped by 0 bases and J by 5 bases; unmatched bases: 8. There are 17 residues in the CDR3. The CDR3 region has the DNA TGTGCCAGCTCACCACCGAGCCGGACAGGGTCAACCGGGGAGCTGTTTTTT. Encoded protein: CASSPPSRTGSTGELFF.

This clone was picked up a small number of times. This rearrangement joins TRBV10-3 to TRBJ2-5, with a tentative D call TRBD1 (5 bases). Germline V lookup: CDR1 ENHRY, CDR2 SYGVKD. Trimming took off 0 bases at V and 5 bases at J, with 10 bases between the two ends. The CDR3 is 14 amino acids. DNA of the CDR3: TGTGCCATCAGTGAGTCAGGGGTTGAGGAGACCCAGTACTTC. Residues: CAISESGVEETQYF.

This clone was observed a single time. The chain couples TRBV7-3 to TRBJ1-6; tentative D call: TRBD1 (5 bases). This CDR3 spans 16 amino acids. Germline-derived CDR1 and CDR2 are SGHTA and FQGTGA. V was cut by 5 bases and J by 6 bases, with 17 bases left in between. The CDR3 here is CASSKSGGGVNSPLHF. Here the CDR3 DNA reads TGTGCCAGCAGCAAAAGCGGGGGAGGGGTTAATTCACCCCTCCACTTT.

In nucleotides, the CDR3 is TGTGCCAGCAGTTTAAGACAGCACGGGGAGCTGTTTTTT. Amino acids: CASSLRQHGELFF. The chain carries TRBV12-3 or TRBV12-4 and TRBJ2-2; a weak D match, TRBD1 (5 bases). This CDR3 is built from 13 residues. Trimming left V 2 bases short and J 7 bases short, with 8 bases between.

The chain joins TRBV5-4 to TRBJ2-2; TRBD2 aligns across 9 bases. With 4 bases clipped from V and 1 base from J, the junction kept 8 bases outside the gene matches. Germline CDR1 and CDR2: SGHNT and YYREEE (reference sequence). The CDR3 has 17 residues. The CDR3 sequence is CASSPPGAGGNTGELFF. CDR3 bases: TGTGCCAGCAGCCCACCGGGAGCGGGGGGGAACACCGGGGAGCTGTTTTTT.

CDR3 nucleotides: TGTGCCATCAGTGAGATCCAGGGGAGCGCTATAGGGTACACCTTC. Translation gives CAISEIQGSAIGYTF. This chain uses TRBV10-3 with TRBJ1-2, with D possibly matching TRBD1 (6 bases). Germline lookup yields CDR1 ENHRY and CDR2 SYGVKD. With 2 bases removed from V and 11 bases from J, the gap between germline ends came to 21 bases. The CDR3 loop spans 15 amino acids.

The rearrangement uses TRBV5-4 and TRBJ2-7; possibly TRBD2 for D (5 bases). Germline V gives CDR1 SGHNT, CDR2 YYREEE (reference sequence). V lost 5 bases and J 7 bases, leaving 16 bases between the germline ends. This CDR3 contains 13 residues. The CDR3 protein is CASSRERGREQYV. The CDR3 region has the DNA TGTGCCAGCAGTCGGGAACGGGGTCGGGAGCAGTACGTC.

The rearrangement links TRBV7-2 to TRBJ1-2; TRBD1 aligns across 7 bases. Trimming removed 5 bases from V and 4 bases from J; junction bases left unmatched: 7. This CDR3 is 14 amino acids long. The germline gives CDR1 SGHTA, CDR2 FQGNSA. This CDR3 reads CASSPGTETYGYTF. CDR3 sequence (DNA): TGTGCCAGCAGCCCCGGGACAGAAACCTATGGCTACACCTTC. Full variable domain (missing parts from reference TRBV7-2 and TRBJ1-2): GAGVSQSPSNKVTEKGKDVELRCDPISGHTALYWYRQSLGQGLEFLIYFQGNSAPDKSGLPSDRFSAERTGGSVSTLTIQRTQQEDSAVYLCASSPGTETYGYTFGSGTRLTVV.